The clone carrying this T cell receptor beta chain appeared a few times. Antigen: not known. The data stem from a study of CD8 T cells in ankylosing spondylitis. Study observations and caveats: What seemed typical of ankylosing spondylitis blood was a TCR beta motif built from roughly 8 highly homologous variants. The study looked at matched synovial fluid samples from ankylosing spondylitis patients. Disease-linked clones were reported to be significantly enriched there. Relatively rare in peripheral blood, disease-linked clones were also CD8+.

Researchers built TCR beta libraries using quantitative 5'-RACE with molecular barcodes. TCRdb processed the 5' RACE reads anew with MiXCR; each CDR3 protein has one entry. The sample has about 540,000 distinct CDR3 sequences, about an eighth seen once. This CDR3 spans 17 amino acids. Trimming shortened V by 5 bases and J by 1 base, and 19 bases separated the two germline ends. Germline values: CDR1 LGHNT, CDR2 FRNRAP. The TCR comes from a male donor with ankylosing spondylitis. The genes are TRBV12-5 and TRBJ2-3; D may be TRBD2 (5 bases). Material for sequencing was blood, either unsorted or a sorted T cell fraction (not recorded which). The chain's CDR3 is CASGPRWIASRTDTQYF. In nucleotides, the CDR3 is TGTGCTAGTGGTCCCCGATGGATAGCGAGCCGCACAGATACGCAGTATTTT.